This passage covers 10 T cell receptor beta chains from one sample sequenced in a study of blood T cell repertoires in COVID-19. Profiled with immunoSEQ multiplex PCR; TCRdb holds only in-frame clones, not every one. The table has roughly 190,000 clones, around 82% seen once. What was sequenced was PBMCs or T cells enriched from blood (not recorded which). The receptors derive from a woman between 55 and 75 years old with acute COVID-19.

The chain combines TRBV6-2 or TRBV6-3 with TRBJ2-2; D is uncertain. This CDR3 has 16 amino acids. From germline, CDR1 is MNHEY and CDR2 SVGEGT. V was trimmed by 5 bases and J by 1 base, leaving 14 bases between them. The CDR3 DNA reads TGTGCCAGCAGTAACTACCATACTCTGAACACCGGGGAGCTGTTTTTT. Translated, it gives CASSNYHTLNTGELFF.

The chain carries TRBV27 and TRBJ2-3; 9 bases are a match to TRBD1. The CDR3 is made up of 16 amino acids. The V and J ends lost 2 bases and 4 bases, in that order; junction bases with no gene match: 7. Looked up from germline, CDR1 is MNHEY and CDR2 is SMNVEV (reference sequence). CDR3 nucleotides: TGTGCCAGCAGTTTAAGGGGGACAGGGTATTCAGATACGCAGTATTTT. As protein: CASSLRGTGYSDTQYF.

The sample holds a few counts of this clone. This chain uses TRBV25-1 with TRBJ1-1; weak D call: TRBD1 (6 bases). Germline V gives CDR1 MGHDK, CDR2 SYGVNS. The CDR3 is 14 residues long. V lost 1 base and J 4 bases, leaving 10 bases between the germline ends. The CDR3 sequence: CASSEWGGTTEAFF. In DNA form, the CDR3 reads TGTGCCAGCAGTGAATGGGGGGGCACCACTGAAGCTTTCTTT.

The chain recombines TRBV4-1 with TRBJ1-1; D gene ambiguous. V was trimmed by 1 base and J by 7 bases, leaving 13 bases between them. Germline CDR1 MGHRA, CDR2 YSYEKL. There are 14 residues in the CDR3. For the CDR3, the DNA is TGCGCCAGCAGCCAAGGGGAAGGGAGGAATGAAGCTTTCTTT. Protein: CASSQGEGRNEAFF.

The V and J genes are TRBV18 and TRBJ2-1; 8 positions agree with TRBD1. Trimming took 3 bases from V and 3 from J; bases not matched to a gene: 10. This CDR3 has 17 residues. The germline V gene encodes CDR1 KGHSH and CDR2 LQKENI. The CDR3 is CASSPFVAGQGYNEQFF. CDR3 DNA sequence: TGTGCCAGCTCACCTTTCGTGGCCGGACAGGGCTACAATGAGCAGTTCTTC.

Only a few counts were recorded for this clone. Other nucleotide sequences in the sample specify the same CDR3. The V gene is TRBV2, the J gene TRBJ2-4, with 11 bases that match TRBD1. Unmatched junction bases numbered 3, after V lost 5 bases and J lost 3 bases. The CDR3 consists of 15 residues. From germline, CDR1 is SNHLY and CDR2 FYNNEI. DNA for the CDR3: TGTGCCAGCAGTCCCGGGACAGGGGGCAAAAACATTCAGTACTTC. This translates into CASSPGTGGKNIQYF. Filled out from reference TRBV2 and TRBJ2-4, the complete variable domain reads EPEVTQTPSHQVTQMGQEVILRCVPISNHLYFYWYRQILGQKVEFLVSFYNNEISEKSEIFDDQFSVERPDGSNFTLKIRSTKLEDSAMYFCASSPGTGGKNIQYFGAGTRLSVL.

The gene calls are TRBV5-5 and TRBJ1-5, with D perhaps matching TRBD1 (5 bases). The CDR3 covers 15 residues. Germline V CDR1 and CDR2: SGHKS, YYEKEE (reference sequence). Between the trimmed V and J ends, which lost 2 bases and 0 bases, there was a span of 9 bases. The CDR3 DNA follows: TGTGCCAGCAGCTTTCAGGGATTTAGCAATCAGCCCCAGCATTTT. Its translation: CASSFQGFSNQPQHF.

The chain couples TRBV2 to TRBJ1-1, with D possibly TRBD1 on 6 matching bases. V dropped 4 bases and J dropped 5 bases, with 14 bases sitting between them. The CDR3 has 14 residues. Per the germline V gene, CDR1 is SNHLY and CDR2 is FYNNEI. Here the CDR3 reads CASSGGRGSTEAFF. The CDR3 region has the DNA TGTGCCAGCAGTGGGGGGAGGGGGAGTACTGAAGCTTTCTTT.

This chain connects TRBV5-4 to TRBJ2-5; TRBD2 matches at 9 bases. CDR3 length: 16 residues. The germline CDR1 and CDR2 sequences are SGHNT and YYREEE (reference sequence). J gave up 4 bases and V 3 bases, and 10 bases lay outside the gene matches. The CDR3 DNA reads TGTGCCAGCAGCTCGGCCGCTAGCGGGATAGGAGAGACCCAGTACTTC. Protein product: CASSSAASGIGETQYF.

This clone has a single count. The chain recombines TRBV29-1 with TRBJ2-7, with 8 bases aligning to TRBD2. V dropped 4 bases and J dropped 3; count of bases not matched to a gene: 5. This CDR3 is built from 13 residues. Per germline, CDR1 SQVTM and CDR2 ANQGSEA. DNA for the CDR3: TGCAGCGTTGTTGCGGGAGGTGGCTACGAGCAGTACTTC. Amino acid sequence: CSVVAGGGYEQYF.